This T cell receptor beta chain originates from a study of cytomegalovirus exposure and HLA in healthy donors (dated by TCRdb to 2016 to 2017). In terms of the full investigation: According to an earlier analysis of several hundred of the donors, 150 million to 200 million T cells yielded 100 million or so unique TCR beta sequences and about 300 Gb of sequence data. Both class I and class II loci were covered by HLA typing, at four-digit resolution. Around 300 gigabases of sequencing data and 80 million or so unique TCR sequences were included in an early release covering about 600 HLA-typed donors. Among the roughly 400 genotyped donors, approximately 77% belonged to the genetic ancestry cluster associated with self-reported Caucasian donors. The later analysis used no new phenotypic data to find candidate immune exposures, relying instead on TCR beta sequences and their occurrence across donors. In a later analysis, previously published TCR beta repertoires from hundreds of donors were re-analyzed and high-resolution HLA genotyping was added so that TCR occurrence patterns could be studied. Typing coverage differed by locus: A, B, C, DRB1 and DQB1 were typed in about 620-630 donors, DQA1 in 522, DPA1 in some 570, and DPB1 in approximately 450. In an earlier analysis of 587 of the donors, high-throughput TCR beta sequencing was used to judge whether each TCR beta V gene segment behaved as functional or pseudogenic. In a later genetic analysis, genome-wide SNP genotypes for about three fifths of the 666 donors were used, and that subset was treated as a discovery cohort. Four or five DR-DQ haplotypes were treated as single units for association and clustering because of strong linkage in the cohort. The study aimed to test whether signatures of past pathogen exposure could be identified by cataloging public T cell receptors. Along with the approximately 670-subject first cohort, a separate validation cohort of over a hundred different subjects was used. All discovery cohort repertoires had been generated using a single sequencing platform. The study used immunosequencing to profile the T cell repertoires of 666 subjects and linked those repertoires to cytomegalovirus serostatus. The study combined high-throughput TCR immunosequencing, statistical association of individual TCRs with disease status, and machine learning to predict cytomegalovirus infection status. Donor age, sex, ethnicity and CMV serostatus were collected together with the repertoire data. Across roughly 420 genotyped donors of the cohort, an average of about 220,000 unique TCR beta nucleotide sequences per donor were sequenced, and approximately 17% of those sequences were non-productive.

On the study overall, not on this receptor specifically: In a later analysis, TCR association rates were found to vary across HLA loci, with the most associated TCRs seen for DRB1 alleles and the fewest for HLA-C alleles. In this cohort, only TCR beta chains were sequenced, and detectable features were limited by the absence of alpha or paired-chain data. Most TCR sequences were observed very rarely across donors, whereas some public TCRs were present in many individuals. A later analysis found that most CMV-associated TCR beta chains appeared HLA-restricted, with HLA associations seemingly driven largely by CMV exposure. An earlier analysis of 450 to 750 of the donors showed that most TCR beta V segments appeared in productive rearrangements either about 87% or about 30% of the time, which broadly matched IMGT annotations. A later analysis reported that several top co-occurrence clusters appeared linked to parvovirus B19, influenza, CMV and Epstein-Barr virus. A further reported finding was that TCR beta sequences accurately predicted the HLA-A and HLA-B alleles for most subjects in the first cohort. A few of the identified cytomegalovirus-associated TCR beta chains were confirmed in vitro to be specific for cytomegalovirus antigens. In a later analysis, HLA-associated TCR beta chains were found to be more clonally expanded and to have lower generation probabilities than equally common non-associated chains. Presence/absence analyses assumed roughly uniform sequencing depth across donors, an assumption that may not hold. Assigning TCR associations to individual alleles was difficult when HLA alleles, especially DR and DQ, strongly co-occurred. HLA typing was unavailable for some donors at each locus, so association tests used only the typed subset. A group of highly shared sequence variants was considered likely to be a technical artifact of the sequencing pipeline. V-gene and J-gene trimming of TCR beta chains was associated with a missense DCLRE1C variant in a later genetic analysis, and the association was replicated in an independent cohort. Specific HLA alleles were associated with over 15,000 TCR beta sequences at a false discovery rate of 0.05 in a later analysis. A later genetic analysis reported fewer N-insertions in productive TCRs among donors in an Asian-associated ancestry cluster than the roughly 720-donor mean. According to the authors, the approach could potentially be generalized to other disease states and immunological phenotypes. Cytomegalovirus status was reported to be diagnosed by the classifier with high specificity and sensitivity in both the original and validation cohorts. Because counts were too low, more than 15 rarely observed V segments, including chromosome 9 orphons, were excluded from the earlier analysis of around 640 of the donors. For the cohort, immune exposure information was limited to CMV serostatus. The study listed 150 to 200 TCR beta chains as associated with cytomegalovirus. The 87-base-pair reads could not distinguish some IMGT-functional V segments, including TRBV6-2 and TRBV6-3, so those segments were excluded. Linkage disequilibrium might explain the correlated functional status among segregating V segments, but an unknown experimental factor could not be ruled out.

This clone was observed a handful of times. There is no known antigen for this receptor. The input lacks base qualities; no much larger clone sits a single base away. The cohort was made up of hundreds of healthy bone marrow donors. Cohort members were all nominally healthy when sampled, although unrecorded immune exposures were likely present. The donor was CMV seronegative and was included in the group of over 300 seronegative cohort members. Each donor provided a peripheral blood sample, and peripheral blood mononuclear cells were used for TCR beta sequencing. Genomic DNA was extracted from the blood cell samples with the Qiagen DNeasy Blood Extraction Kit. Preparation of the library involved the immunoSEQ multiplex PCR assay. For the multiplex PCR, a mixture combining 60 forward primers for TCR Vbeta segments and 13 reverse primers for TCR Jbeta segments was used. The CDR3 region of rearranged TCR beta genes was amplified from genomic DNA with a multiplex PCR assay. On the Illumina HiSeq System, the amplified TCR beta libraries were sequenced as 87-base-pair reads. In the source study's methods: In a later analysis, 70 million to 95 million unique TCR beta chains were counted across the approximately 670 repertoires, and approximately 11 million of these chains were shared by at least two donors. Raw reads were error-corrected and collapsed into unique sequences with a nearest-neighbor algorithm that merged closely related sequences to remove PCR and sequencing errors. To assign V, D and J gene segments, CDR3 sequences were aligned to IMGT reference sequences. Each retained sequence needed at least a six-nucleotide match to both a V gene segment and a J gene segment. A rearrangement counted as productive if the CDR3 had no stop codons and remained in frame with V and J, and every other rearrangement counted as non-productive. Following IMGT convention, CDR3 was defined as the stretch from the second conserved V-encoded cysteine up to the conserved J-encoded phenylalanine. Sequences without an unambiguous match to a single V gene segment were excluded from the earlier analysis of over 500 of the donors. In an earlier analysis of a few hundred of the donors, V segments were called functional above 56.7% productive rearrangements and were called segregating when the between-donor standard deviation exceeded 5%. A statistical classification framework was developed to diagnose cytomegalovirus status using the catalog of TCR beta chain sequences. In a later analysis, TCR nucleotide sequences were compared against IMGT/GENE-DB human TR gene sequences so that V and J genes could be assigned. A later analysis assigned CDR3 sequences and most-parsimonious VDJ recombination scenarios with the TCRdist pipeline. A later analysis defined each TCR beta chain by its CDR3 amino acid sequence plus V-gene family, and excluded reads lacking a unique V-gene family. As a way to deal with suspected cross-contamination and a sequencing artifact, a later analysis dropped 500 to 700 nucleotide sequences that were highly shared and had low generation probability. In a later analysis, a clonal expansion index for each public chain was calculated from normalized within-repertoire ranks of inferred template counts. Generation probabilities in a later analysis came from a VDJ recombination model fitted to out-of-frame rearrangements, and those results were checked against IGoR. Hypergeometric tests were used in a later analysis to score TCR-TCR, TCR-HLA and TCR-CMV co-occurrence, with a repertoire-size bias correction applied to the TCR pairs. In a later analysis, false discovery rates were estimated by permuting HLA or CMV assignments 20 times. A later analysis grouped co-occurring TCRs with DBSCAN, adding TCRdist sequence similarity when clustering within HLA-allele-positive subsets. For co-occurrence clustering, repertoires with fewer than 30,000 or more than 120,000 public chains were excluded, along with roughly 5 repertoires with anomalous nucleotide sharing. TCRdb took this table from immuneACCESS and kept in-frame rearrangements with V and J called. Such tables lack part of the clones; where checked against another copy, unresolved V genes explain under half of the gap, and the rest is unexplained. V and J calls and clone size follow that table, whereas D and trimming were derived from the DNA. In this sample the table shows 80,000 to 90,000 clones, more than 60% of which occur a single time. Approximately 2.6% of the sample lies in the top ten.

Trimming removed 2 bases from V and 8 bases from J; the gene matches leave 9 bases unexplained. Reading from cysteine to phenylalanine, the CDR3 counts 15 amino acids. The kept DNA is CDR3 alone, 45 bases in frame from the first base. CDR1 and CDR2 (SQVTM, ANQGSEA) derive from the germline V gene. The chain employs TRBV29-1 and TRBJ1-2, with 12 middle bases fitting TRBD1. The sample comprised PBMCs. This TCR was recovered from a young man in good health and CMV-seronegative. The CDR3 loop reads CSVELLGQGAKGYTF. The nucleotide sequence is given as TGCAGCGTTGAACTGTTGGGACAGGGGGCAAAGGGCTACACCTTC.